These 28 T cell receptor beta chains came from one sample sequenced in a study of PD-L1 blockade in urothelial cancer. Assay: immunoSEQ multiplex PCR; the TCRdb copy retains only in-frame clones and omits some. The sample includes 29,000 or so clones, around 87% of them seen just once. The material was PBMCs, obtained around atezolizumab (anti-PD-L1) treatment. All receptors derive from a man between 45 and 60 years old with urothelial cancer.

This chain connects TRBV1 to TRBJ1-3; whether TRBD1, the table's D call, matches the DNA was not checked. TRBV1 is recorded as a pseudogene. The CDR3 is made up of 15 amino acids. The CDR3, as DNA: TGCACCAGCAGCTCGGGACAACACTCTGGAAACACCATATATTTT. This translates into CTSSSGQHSGNTIYF.

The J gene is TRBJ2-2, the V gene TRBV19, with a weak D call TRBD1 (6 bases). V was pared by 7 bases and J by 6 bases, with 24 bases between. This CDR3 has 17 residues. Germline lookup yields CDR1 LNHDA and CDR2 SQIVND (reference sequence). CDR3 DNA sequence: TGTGCCAGTACCGAACCGTCGGGGCAGGGGTTTTCCGGGGAGCTGTTTTTT. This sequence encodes CASTEPSGQGFSGELFF.

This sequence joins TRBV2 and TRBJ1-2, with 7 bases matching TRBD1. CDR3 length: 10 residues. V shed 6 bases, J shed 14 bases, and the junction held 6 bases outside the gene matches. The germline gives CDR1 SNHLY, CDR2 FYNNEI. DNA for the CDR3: TGTGCCAGCAGCGATGACAGGGTTACCTTC. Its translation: CASSDDRVTF. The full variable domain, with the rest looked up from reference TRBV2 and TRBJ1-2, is EPEVTQTPSHQVTQMGQEVILRCVPISNHLYFYWYRQILGQKVEFLVSFYNNEISEKSEIFDDQFSVERPDGSNFTLKIRSTKLEDSAMYFCASSDDRVTFGSGTRLTVV.

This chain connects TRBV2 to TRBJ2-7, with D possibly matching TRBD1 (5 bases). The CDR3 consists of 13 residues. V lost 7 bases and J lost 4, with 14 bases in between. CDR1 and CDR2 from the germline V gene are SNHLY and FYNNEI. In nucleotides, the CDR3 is TGTGCCAGCAATGGGCAGGGAATTTACGAGCAGTACTTC. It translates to CASNGQGIYEQYF.

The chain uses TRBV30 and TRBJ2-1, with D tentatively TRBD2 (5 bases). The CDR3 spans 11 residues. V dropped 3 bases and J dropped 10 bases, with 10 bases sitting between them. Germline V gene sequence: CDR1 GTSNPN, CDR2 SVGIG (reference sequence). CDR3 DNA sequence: TGTGCCTGGAGGGACCGCGGGGAGCAGTTCTTC. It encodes CAWRDRGEQFF.

The CDR3 DNA reads as TGTGCCAGCAGTCTTCTCTGGACAGGGAACACTGAAGCTTTCTTT. Residues: CASSLLWTGNTEAFF. The chain couples TRBV27 to TRBJ1-1, with TRBD1 identical over 7 bases. The length of the CDR3 is 15 residues. CDR1 is MNHEY and CDR2 is SMNVEV in the germline V gene (reference sequence). After removal of 5 bases from V and 1 base from J, the junction contained 7 bases not matched to a gene.

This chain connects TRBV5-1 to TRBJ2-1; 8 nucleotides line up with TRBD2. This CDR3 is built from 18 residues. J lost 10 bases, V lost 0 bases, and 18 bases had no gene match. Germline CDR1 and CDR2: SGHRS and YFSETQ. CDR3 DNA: TGCGCCAGCAGCTTGGTCCAGGGTGGGTCGGGGGGGCCAAGAGAGCAGTTCTTC. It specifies CASSLVQGGSGGPREQFF.

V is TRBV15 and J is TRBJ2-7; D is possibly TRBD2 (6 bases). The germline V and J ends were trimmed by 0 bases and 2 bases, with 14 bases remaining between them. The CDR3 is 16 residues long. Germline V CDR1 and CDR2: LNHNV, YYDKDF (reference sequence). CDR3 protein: CATSRERGSRTYEQYF. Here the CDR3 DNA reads TGTGCCACCAGCAGAGAGCGGGGCAGCCGAACCTACGAGCAGTACTTC.

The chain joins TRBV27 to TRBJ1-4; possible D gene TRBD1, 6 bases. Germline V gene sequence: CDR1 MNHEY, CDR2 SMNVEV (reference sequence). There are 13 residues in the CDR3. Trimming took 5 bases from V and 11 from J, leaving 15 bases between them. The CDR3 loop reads CASSPLGGGKLFF. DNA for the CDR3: TGTGCCAGCAGTCCGCTGGGAGGGGGGAAACTGTTTTTT.

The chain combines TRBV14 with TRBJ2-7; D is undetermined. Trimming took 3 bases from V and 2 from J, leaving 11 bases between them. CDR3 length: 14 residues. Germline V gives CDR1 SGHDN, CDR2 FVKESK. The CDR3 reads CASSHVFPAYEQYF. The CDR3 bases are TGTGCCAGCAGCCACGTGTTCCCCGCCTACGAGCAGTACTTC.

The chain's CDR3 is CASSQGPTSGRALQTDTQYF. The CDR3 DNA reads as TGCGCCAGCAGCCAAGGCCCGACTAGCGGGAGGGCCTTACAGACAGATACGCAGTATTTT. The chain has TRBV4-3 and TRBJ2-3; 14 positions agree with TRBD2. V gave up 1 base and J gave up 3 bases; unmatched junction bases: 12. CDR3 length: 20 residues. From germline, CDR1 is LGHNA and CDR2 YSLEER.

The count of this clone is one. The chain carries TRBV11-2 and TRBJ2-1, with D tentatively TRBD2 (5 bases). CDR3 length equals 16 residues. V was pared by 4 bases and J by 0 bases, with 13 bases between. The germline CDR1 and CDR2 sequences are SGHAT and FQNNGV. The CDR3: CASSSGLGSSYNEQFF. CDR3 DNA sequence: TGTGCCAGCAGCTCCGGACTGGGAAGCTCCTACAATGAGCAGTTCTTC.

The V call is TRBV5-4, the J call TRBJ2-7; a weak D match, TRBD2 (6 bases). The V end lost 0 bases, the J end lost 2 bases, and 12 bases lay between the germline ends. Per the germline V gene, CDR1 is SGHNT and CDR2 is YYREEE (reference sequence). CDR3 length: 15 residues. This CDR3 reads CASSLGSGGPYEQYF. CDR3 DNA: TGTGCCAGCAGCTTGGGCTCCGGGGGACCCTACGAGCAGTACTTC.

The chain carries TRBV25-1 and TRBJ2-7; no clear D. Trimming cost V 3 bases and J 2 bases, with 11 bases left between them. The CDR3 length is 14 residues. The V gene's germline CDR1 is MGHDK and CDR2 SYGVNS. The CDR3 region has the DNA TGTGCCAGCAGTGAGCACAGATCCGCCTACGAGCAGTACTTC. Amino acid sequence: CASSEHRSAYEQYF.

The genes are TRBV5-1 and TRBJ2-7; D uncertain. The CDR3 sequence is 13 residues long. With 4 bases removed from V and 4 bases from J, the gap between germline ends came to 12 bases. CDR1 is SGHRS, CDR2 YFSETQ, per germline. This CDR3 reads CASSPTAEYEQYF. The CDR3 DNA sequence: TGCGCCAGCAGCCCTACGGCGGAATACGAGCAGTACTTC.

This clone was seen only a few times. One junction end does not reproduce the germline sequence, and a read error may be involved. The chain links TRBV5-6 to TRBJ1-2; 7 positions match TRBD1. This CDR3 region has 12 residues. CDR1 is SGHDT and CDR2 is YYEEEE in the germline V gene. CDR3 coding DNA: TGTGCCAGCAGCTTCCGGCAGGGGGTTGGTAACTTC. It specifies CASSFRQGVGNF.

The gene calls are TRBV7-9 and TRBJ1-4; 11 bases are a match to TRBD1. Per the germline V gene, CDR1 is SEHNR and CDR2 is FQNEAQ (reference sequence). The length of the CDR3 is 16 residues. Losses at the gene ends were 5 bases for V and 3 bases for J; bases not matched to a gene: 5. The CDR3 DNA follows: TGTGCCAGCAGCAAGGGACAGGGGGTGCCTAATGAAAAACTGTTTTTT. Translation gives CASSKGQGVPNEKLFF.

The CDR3 protein is CASSLARTGNRSPLHF. CDR3 DNA: TGCGCCAGCAGCCTCGCCCGGACAGGGAACCGGTCACCCCTCCACTTT. The chain is built from TRBV4-3 and TRBJ1-6, with TRBD1 matching over 8 bases. Trimming took 4 bases from V and 10 from J; bases not matched to a gene: 12. The CDR3 is 16 amino acids. In germline, CDR1 is LGHNA, CDR2 YSLEER.

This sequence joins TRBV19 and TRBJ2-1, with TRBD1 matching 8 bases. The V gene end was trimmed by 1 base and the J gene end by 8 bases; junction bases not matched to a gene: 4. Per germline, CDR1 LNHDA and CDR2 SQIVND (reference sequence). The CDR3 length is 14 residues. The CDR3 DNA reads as TGTGCCAGTAGTATAGGCGACAGGGGCTATGAGCAGTTCTTC. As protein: CASSIGDRGYEQFF.

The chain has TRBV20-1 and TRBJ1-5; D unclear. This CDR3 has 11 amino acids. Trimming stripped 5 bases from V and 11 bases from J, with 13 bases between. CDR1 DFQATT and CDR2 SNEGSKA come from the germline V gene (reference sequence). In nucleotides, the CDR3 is TGCAGTGCTCAGACTCCACTGGCCCAGCATTTT. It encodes CSAQTPLAQHF.

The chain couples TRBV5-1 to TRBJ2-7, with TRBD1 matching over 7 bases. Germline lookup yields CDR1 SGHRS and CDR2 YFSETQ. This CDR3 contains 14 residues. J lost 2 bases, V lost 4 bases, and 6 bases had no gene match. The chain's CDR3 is CASSQTGLAYEQYF. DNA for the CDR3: TGCGCCAGCAGCCAGACAGGGCTTGCCTACGAGCAGTACTTC.

The CDR3 sequence: CASILPGRVYEQYF. For the CDR3, the DNA is TGTGCCAGCATCCTTCCCGGCAGGGTCTACGAGCAGTACTTC. The rearrangement uses TRBV28 and TRBJ2-7, with TRBD1 as a possible D gene (5 bases). Between the trimmed V and J ends, which lost 7 bases and 3 bases, there was a span of 16 bases. The CDR3 runs to 14 residues. Germline lookup yields CDR1 MDHEN and CDR2 SYDVKM.

The CDR3 here is CASSPPGGRAQETQYF. CDR3 DNA sequence: TGCGCCAGCAGCCCCCCTGGCGGGAGGGCCCAAGAGACCCAGTACTTC. The J gene is TRBJ2-5, the V gene TRBV4-1, with 9 nucleotides matching TRBD2. The junction had 7 bases not matched to a gene; V was cut back by 4 bases and J by 1 base. The CDR3 has 16 amino acids. CDR1 is MGHRA, CDR2 YSYEKL, per germline.

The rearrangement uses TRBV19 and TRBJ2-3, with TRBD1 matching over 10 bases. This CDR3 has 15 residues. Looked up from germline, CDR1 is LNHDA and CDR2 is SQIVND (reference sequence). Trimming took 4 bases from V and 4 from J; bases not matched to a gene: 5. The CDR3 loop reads CASSNRDRGPDTQYF. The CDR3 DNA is TGTGCCAGTAGTAACCGGGACAGGGGCCCAGATACGCAGTATTTT.

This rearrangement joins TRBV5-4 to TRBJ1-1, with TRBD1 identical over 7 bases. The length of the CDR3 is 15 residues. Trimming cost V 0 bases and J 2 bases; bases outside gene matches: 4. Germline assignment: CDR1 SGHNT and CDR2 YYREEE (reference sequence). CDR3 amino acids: CASSLAGTANTEAFF. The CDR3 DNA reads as TGTGCCAGCAGCTTGGCCGGGACAGCAAACACTGAAGCTTTCTTT.

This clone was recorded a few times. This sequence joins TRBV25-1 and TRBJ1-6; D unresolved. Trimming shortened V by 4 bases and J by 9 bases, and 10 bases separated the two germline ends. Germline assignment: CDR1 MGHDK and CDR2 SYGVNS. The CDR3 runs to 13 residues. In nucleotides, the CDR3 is TGTGCCAGCAGTGCACTTCTGAGTTCACCCCTCCACTTT. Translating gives CASSALLSSPLHF.

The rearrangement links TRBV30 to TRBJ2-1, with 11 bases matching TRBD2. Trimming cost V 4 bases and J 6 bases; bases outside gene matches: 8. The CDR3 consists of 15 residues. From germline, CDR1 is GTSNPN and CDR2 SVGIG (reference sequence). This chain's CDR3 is CAWTILAGALNEQFF. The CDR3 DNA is TGTGCCTGGACCATACTAGCGGGGGCCCTCAATGAGCAGTTCTTC.

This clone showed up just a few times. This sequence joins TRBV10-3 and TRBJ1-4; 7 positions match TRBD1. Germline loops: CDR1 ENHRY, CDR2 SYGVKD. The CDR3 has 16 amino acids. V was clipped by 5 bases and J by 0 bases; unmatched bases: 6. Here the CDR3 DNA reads TGTGCCATCAGTACTGGGACAGAGGCAACTAATGAAAAACTGTTTTTT. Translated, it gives CAISTGTEATNEKLFF.